This T cell receptor (beta chain) appears in the sequencing data of a study of OX40 agonist ivuxolimab in advanced cancers. Profiled with immunoSEQ multiplex PCR; TCRdb holds only in-frame clones, not every one. The sample lists about 71,000 clones, roughly 77% occurring once. This CDR3 has 17 residues. Germline lookup yields CDR1 MNHEY and CDR2 SMNVEV (reference sequence). V trimming: 4 bases; J trimming: 4 bases; junction bases outside the gene matches: 14. The chain has TRBV27 and TRBJ1-2, with 8 positions matching TRBD1. The sample here was CD4+ or CD8+ T cells sorted from blood, taken in a trial of the OX40 agonist ivuxolimab. This TCR derives from an adult with an advanced solid tumor such as melanoma, head and neck, liver or kidney cancer. CDR3 sequence (DNA): TGTGCCAGCAGTTACAGACCTCAAACAGGGGGGTCCTATGGCTACACCTTC. Translated: CASSYRPQTGGSYGYTF.